This T cell receptor beta chain originates from a study of cytomegalovirus exposure and HLA in healthy donors (dated by TCRdb to the late 2010s). About the full investigation: According to a later analysis, one platform produced both the roughly 130 validation repertoires and the 720 or so repertoires of the first cohort. The study was designed to test whether signatures of past pathogen exposure could be identified by cataloging public T cell receptors. A separate validation cohort of 100 to 150 different subjects was used in addition to the 666-subject first cohort. To predict cytomegalovirus infection status, the study brought together high-throughput TCR immunosequencing, statistical association of individual TCRs with disease status, and machine learning.

Findings and caveats that apply to the study as a whole: Across donors, most TCR sequences were observed very rarely, whereas some public TCRs were present in many individuals. Of the cluster scores, roughly 95% were above 0 in a later analysis, which found that TCRs clustered in the first cohort also tended to co-occur in the 120 validation repertoires. In the study, approximately 150 TCR beta chains were listed as associated with cytomegalovirus. In both the original and validation cohorts, the classifier was reported to diagnose cytomegalovirus status with high specificity and sensitivity. According to the authors, the approach could potentially be generalized to other disease states and immunological phenotypes. In vitro tests confirmed that a few of the cytomegalovirus-associated TCR beta chains recognize cytomegalovirus antigens. All 120 or so repertoires were used to score co-occurrence in the validation cohort in a later analysis, because that analysis had no HLA typing for the cohort.

Notes on this clone: Which antigen it targets is not known. No qualities accompany the bases; no much larger clone lies one base away.

The donors belonged to the validation cohort of about 110 subjects, which was separate from the roughly 670-subject first cohort. Compared with germline, V lacks 2 bases and J lacks 3 bases; bases without a gene match: 3. Looking up the germline V gene (reference sequence) yields CDR1 PRHDT and CDR2 FYEKMQ. Measured from the cysteine to the phenylalanine, the CDR3 is 17 residues long. Of the read, only the CDR3 DNA is kept; its 51 bases are in frame from base 1. The library was prepared using the immunoSEQ multiplex PCR assay. The source study handled its data this way. A statistical classification framework was built to diagnose cytomegalovirus status from the catalog of TCR beta chain sequences. Sourced from immuneACCESS, this table was stored by TCRdb with only in-frame sequences that have V and J called. A share of the clones is absent; for the studies checked, an unresolved V gene accounts for under half, and the remainder has no known explanation. V, J and clone size are taken as reported in that table, and D and trimming were inferred from the DNA itself. The sample table holds about 140,000 clones, of which about nine tenths were seen once. Together, the top ten hold 2.5% to 3.5% of the sample.

Sequenced material: PBMCs. The TCR sequence derives from a young man in good health and CMV-seronegative. The receptor chain draws on TRBV13 and TRBJ2-2, and TRBD2 aligns with 13 junction nucleotides. The CDR3 corresponds to CASSLKGLAGYTGELFF. In nucleotide form, the sequence is TGTGCCAGCAGCTTAAAGGGACTAGCGGGGTACACCGGGGAGCTGTTTTTT.